This T cell receptor beta chain was documented in a study of T-cell reconstitution after alpha-beta-depleted transplantation in children. Overall study results and limits: Newly generated T cells supplied most T-cell counts and diversity one year post-transplant. In some patients, recipient T cells and intrathymic progenitors surviving conditioning explained high day-60 diversity.

Molecular barcoding with unique molecular identifiers was used for the TCRbeta library. TCRdb re-called the PCR reads through MiXCR, storing one row per CDR3 protein. The profile covers about a million distinct CDR3 sequences, with around 30% appearing a single time and about 28% taken by the ten largest. In germline, CDR1 is SQVTM, CDR2 ANQGSEA. This CDR3 contains 13 residues. After removal of 6 bases from V and 1 base from J, the junction contained 6 bases not matched to a gene. This clonotype occurred once. What it binds is unknown. The TCR was taken from a boy younger than two who had a stem cell transplant for SCID, so the T cells may come from the graft donor. The input for sequencing was PBMCs, mostly from graft donor cells, taken 360 days after TCRalphabeta/CD19-depleted stem cell transplant. V and J are TRBV29-1 and TRBJ2-7; 7 positions agree with TRBD1. The CDR3 is CSVTLDRSYEQYF. In DNA, the CDR3 is TGCAGCGTCACCCTGGACAGGTCCTACGAGCAGTACTTC.